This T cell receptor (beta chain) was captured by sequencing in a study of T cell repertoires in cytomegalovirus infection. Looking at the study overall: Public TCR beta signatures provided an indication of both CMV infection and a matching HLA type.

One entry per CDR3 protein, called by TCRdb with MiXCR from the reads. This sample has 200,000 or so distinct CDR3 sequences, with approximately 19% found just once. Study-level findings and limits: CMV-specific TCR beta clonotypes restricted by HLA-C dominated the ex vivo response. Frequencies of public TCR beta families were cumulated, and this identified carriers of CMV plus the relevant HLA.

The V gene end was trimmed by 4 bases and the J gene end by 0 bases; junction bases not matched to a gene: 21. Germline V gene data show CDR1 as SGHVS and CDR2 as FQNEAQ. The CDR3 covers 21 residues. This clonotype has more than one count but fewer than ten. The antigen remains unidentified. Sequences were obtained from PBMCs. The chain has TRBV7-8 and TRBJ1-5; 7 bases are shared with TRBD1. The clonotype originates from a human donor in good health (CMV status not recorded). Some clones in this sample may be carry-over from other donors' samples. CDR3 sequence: CASSSPAFGTARGNSNQPQHF. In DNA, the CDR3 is TGTGCCAGCAGCTCACCGGCGTTTGGGACAGCCCGCGGAAATAGCAATCAGCCCCAGCATTTT. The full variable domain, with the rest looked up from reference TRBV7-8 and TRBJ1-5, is GAGVSQSPRYKVAKRGQDVALRCDPISGHVSLFWYQQALGQGPEFLTYFQNEAQLDKSGLPSDRFFAERPEGSVSTLKIQRTQQEDSAVYLCASSSPAFGTARGNSNQPQHFGDGTRLSIL.